A selection of T cell receptor beta chains follows, all from one sample in a study of T-cell reconstitution after alpha-beta-depleted transplantation in children. TCRdb called the PCR reads again in MiXCR, with one record for every CDR3 protein. The table records 200,000 to 250,000 distinct CDR3 sequences, 7.5% to 9.5% of them present only once. Material: PBMCs, mostly from graft donor cells, obtained 180 days after TCRalphabeta/CD19-depleted stem cell transplant. The receptors originated from a male patient aged 5 to 17 who had a stem cell transplant for acute lymphoblastic leukemia, so the T cells may come from the graft donor. Each CDR3 is given with its conserved first and last residue. A D gene is named only where the DNA matches it firmly. Some rows mark clone size as missing; the rest say once, few, many or name a class of expanded clone.

>TRBV29-1|TRBJ2-3|NA|13|many
CSVVGGSTDTQYF
TGCAGCGTTGTAGGCGGATCCACAGATACGCAGTATTTT
>TRBV20-1|TRBJ2-5|TRBD2|14|many
CSATLAGVQETQYF
TGCAGTGCCACGCTAGCGGGGGTGCAAGAGACCCAGTACTTC
>TRBV4-3|TRBJ1-5|NA|15|few
CASSQDRDSNQPQHF
TGCGCCAGCAGCCAAGACCGGGACAGCAATCAGCCCCAGCATTTT
>TRBV12-3/TRBV12-4|TRBJ2-3|NA|13|many
CASSLGVEDTQYF
TGTGCCAGCAGTTTAGGGGTCGAAGATACGCAGTATTTT
>TRBV20-1|TRBJ2-3|NA|11|NA
CSAPRGDTQYF
TGCAGTGCTCCCCGAGGGGATACGCAGTATTTT
>TRBV12-3/TRBV12-4|TRBJ2-1|TRBD2|16|many
CASRPSGPPGYNEQFF
TGTGCCAGCAGGCCTAGCGGCCCGCCGGGGTACAATGAGCAGTTCTTC
>TRBV20-1|TRBJ2-3|NA|14|many
CSASWGLRTDTQYF
TGCAGTGCTAGCTGGGGACTTCGCACAGATACGCAGTATTTT
>TRBV20-1|TRBJ2-7|NA|14|many
CSARDVGNLYEQYF
TGCAGTGCTAGAGACGTGGGGAACCTCTACGAGCAGTACTTC
>TRBV5-1|TRBJ2-7|TRBD2|15|many
CASSLGAGATHEQYF
TGCGCCAGCAGCTTGGGGGCGGGAGCTACCCACGAGCAGTACTTC
>TRBV19|TRBJ2-7|NA|13|many
CASSSSGPYEQYF
TGTGCCAGTAGCTCTTCAGGTCCCTACGAGCAGTACTTC
>TRBV11-2|TRBJ2-7|TRBD2|19|many
CASSLVTGLAGENPYEQYF
TGTGCCAGCAGCTTAGTTACGGGACTAGCGGGAGAGAACCCCTACGAGCAGTACTTC
>TRBV9|TRBJ1-5|NA|15|many
CASSVGGRGNQPQHF
TGTGCCAGCAGCGTAGGGGGGCGCGGCAATCAGCCCCAGCATTTT
>TRBV14|TRBJ1-1|NA|11|many
CASSQDRQAFF
TGTGCCAGCAGCCAAGACAGACAAGCTTTCTTT
>TRBV7-9|TRBJ2-2|TRBD1|16|many
CASSTRQGTVTGELFF
TGTGCCAGCAGCACCCGACAGGGAACAGTTACCGGGGAGCTGTTTTTT